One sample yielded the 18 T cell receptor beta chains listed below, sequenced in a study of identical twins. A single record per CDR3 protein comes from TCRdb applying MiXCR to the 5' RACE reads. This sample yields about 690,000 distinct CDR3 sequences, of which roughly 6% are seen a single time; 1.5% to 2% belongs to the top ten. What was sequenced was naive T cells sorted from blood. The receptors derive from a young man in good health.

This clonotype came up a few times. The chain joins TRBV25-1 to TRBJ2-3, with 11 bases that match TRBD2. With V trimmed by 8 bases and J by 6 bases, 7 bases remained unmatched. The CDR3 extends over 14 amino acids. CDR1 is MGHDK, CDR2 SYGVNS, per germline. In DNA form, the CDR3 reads TGTGCCAGCTCCACTAGCGGGAGCCAGGATACGCAGTATTTT. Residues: CASSTSGSQDTQYF. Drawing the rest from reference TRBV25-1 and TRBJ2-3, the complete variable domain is EADIYQTPRYLVIGTGKKITLECSQTMGHDKMYWYQQDPGMELHLIHYSYGVNSTEKGDLSSESTVSRIRTEHFPLTLESARPSHTSQYLCASSTSGSQDTQYFGPGTRLTVL.

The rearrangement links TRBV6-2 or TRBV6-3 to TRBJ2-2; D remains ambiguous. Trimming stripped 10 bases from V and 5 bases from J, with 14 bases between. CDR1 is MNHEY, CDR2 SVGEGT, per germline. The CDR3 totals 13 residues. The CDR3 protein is CATLHPWTGELFF. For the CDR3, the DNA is TGTGCCACCCTCCACCCTTGGACCGGGGAGCTGTTTTTT.

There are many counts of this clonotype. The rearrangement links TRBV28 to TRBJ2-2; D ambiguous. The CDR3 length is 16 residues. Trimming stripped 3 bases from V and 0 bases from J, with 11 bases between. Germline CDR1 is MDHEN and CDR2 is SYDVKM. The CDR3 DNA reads TGTGCCAGCAGTTTGGCAGATACGTCGAACACCGGGGAGCTGTTTTTT. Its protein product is CASSLADTSNTGELFF. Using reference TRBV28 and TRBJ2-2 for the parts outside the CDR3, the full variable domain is DVKVTQSSRYLVKRTGEKVFLECVQDMDHENMFWYRQDPGLGLRLIYFSYDVKMKEKGDIPEGYSVSREKKERFSLILESASTNQTSMYLCASSLADTSNTGELFFGEGSRLTVL.

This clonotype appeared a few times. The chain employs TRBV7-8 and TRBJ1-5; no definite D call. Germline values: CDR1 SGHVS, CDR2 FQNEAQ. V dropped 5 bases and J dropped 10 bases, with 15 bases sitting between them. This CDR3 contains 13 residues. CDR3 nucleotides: TGTGCCAGCAGCCGGGAGCAGCCGAGTCCCCAGCATTTT. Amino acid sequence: CASSREQPSPQHF.

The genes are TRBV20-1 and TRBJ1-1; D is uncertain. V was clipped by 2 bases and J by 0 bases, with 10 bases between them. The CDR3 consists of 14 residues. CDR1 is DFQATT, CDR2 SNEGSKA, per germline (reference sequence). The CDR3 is CSARRSGVNTEAFF. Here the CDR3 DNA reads TGCAGTGCTAGACGCAGTGGAGTGAACACTGAAGCTTTCTTT.

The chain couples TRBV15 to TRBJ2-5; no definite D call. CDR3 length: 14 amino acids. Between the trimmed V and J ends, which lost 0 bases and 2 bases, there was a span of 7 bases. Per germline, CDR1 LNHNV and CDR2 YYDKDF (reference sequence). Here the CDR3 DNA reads TGTGCCACCAGCAGAGAACCCCGTCAAGAGACCCAGTACTTC. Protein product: CATSREPRQETQYF. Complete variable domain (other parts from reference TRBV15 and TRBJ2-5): DAMVIQNPRYQVTQFGKPVTLSCSQTLNHNVMYWYQQKSSQAPKLLFHYYDKDFNNEADTPDNFQSRRPNTSFCFLDIRSPGLGDTAMYLCATSREPRQETQYFGPGTRLLVL.

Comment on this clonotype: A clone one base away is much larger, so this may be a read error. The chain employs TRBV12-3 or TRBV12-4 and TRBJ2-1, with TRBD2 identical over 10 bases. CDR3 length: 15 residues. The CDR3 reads CASSLPSGGNNERFF. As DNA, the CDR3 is TGTGCCAGCAGTTTGCCTAGCGGGGGCAACAATGAGCGGTTCTTC.

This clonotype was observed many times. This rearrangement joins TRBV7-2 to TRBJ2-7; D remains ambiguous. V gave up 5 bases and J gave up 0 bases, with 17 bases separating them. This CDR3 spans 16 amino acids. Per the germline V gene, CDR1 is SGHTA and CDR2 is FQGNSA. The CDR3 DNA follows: TGTGCCAGCAGCCACGATGGACGGTATGTCTCCTACGAGCAGTACTTC. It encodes CASSHDGRYVSYEQYF. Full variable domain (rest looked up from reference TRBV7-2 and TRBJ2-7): GAGVSQSPSNKVTEKGKDVELRCDPISGHTALYWYRQSLGQGLEFLIYFQGNSAPDKSGLPSDRFSAERTGGSVSTLTIQRTQQEDSAVYLCASSHDGRYVSYEQYFGPGTRLTVT.

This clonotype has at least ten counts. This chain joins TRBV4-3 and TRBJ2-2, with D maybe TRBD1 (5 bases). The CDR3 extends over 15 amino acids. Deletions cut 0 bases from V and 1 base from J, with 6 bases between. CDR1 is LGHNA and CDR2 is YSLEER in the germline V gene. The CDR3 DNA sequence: TGCGCCAGCAGCCAAGATGGACAGAACACCGGGGAGCTGTTTTTT. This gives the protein CASSQDGQNTGELFF.

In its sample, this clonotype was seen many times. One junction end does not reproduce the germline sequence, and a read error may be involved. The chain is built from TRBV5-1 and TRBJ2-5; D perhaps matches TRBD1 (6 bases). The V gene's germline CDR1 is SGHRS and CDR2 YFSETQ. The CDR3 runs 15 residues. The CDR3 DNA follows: TGCGCAAGCAGGGTACGAACAGGGTTGCAAGAGACCCAGTACTTC. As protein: CASRVRTGLQETQYF.

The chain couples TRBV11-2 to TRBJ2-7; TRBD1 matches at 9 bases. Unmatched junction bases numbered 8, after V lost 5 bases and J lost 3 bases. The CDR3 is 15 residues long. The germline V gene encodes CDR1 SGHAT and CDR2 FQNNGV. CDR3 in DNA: TGTGCCAGCAGCCCGACCGGGACAGGGTTCTACGAGCAGTACTTC. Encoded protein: CASSPTGTGFYEQYF.

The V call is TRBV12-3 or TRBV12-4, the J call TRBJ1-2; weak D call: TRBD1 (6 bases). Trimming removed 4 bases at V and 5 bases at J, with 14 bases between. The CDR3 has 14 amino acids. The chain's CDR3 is CASSSGAAGYGYTF. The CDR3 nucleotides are TGTGCCAGCAGTTCGGGGGCTGCAGGATATGGCTACACCTTC.

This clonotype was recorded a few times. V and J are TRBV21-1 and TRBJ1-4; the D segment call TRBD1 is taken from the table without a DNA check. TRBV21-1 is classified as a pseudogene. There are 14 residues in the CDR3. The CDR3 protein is CASSKRSGNEKLFF. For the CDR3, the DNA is TGTGCCAGCAGCAAACGGTCAGGGAATGAAAAACTGTTTTTT.

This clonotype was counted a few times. The CDR3 DNA follows: TGCAGTATAGCGGACCAAGAGACCCAGTACTTC. It translates to CSIADQETQYF. The rearrangement uses TRBV20-1 and TRBJ2-5; possibly TRBD2 for D (6 bases). The CDR3 is made up of 11 amino acids. CDR1 is DFQATT, CDR2 SNEGSKA, per germline (reference sequence). V lost 8 bases to trimming and J lost 0 bases, with 7 bases between them.

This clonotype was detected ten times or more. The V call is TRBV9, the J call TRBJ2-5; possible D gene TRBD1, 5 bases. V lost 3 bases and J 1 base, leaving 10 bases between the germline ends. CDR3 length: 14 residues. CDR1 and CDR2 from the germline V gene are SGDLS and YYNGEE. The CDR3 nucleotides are TGTGCCAGCAGCGCCCAGGGTTCCCAAGAGACCCAGTACTTC. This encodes CASSAQGSQETQYF. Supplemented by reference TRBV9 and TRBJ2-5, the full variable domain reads DSGVTQTPKHLITATGQRVTLRCSPRSGDLSVYWYQQSLDQGLQFLIQYYNGEERAKGNILERFSAQQFPDLHSELNLSSLELGDSALYFCASSAQGSQETQYFGPGTRLLVL.

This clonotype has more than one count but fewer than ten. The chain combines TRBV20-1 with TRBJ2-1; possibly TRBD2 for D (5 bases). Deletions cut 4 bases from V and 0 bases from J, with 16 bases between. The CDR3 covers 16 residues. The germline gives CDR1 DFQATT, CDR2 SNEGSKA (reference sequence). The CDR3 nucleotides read TGCAGTGCTATAGCCTCTCGGAGGAGCTCCTACAATGAGCAGTTCTTC. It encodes CSAIASRRSSYNEQFF.

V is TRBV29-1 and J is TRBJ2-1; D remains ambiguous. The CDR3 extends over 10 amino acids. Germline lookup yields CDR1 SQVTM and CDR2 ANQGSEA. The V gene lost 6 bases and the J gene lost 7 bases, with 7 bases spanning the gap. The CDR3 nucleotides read TGCAGCGTGTCTGAGAATGAGCAGTTCTTC. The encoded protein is CSVSENEQFF.

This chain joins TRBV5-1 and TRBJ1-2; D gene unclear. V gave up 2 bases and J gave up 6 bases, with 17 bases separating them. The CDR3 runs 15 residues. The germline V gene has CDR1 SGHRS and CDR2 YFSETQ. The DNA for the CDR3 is TGCGCCAGCAGCTTTGCATATGGAGGTGATGATGGCTACACCTTC. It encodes CASSFAYGGDDGYTF.